This T cell receptor beta chain was identified in a study of long-term antiretroviral therapy in people with HIV. About the study: It was about a decade after the earliest samples that the 2015 immediate-ART recommendation appeared.

Investigators performed immunoSEQ version v3.0 at survey level. A target of about 35,000-55,000 T-cell genomes per sample was set for sequencing. The method was immunoSEQ multiplex PCR; TCRdb's version includes in-frame clones alone and lacks a portion of them. The sample has 23,000 or so clones, approximately 79% seen once. Roughly 0.85-11 million cryopreserved PBMC were held in samples before DNA extraction. Germline V gene data show CDR1 as SEHNR and CDR2 as FQNEAQ (reference sequence). This CDR3 has 14 residues. The V gene lost 1 base and the J gene lost 2 bases, with 8 bases spanning the gap. Sample: unsorted PBMCs, taken 2.1 years after starting antiretroviral therapy. This chain connects TRBV7-9 to TRBJ1-2; a possible D gene is TRBD1 (6 bases). The sequence was collected from a man younger than 40 with HIV. CDR3 sequence (DNA): TGTGCCAGCAGCTTAGTTACAGGGAACTATGGCTACACCTTC. It specifies CASSLVTGNYGYTF. The variable domain in full, completed from reference TRBV7-9 and TRBJ1-2, reads DTGVSQNPRHKITKRGQNVTFRCDPISEHNRLYWYRQTLGQGPEFLTYFQNEAQLEKSRLLSDRFSAERPKGSFSTLEIQRTEQGDSAMYLCASSLVTGNYGYTFGSGTRLTVV.